The next 14 T cell receptor beta chains were all read from a single sample in a study of blood T cell repertoires in COVID-19. The protocol was immunoSEQ multiplex PCR, while the TCRdb copy is restricted to in-frame clones and leaves out a portion. The sample contains 200,000 to 250,000 clones, around four fifths of which appear only once. Sequenced: peripheral blood. The receptors were gathered from a woman of 80 years or more with active or convalescent COVID-19.

This chain joins TRBV15 and TRBJ1-2; D is perhaps TRBD1 (5 bases). CDR1 LNHNV and CDR2 YYDKDF come from the germline V gene (reference sequence). The CDR3 totals 13 residues. The germline V and J ends were trimmed by 6 bases and 1 base, with 9 bases remaining between them. The CDR3 DNA reads as TGTGCCACCAGAAAGGGGCATAACTATGGCTACACCTTC. Translation gives CATRKGHNYGYTF.

This clone is medium-sized. J is TRBJ2-2 and V is TRBV4-1; 8 bases are shared with TRBD1. Germline CDR1 and CDR2: MGHRA and YSYEKL. J lost 1 base, V lost 6 bases, and 1 base had no gene match. This CDR3 region has 14 residues. The CDR3 protein is CASSDRGNTGELFF. CDR3 in DNA: TGCGCCAGCAGTGACAGGGGGAACACCGGGGAGCTGTTTTTT.

The chain has TRBV4-1 and TRBJ2-4, with 9 bases that match TRBD1. CDR1 and CDR2 (germline): MGHRA, YSYEKL. CDR3 length: 17 amino acids. With V trimmed by 0 bases and J by 1 base, 4 bases remained unmatched. The CDR3 spells CASSQDPGTGAKNIQYF. CDR3 nucleotide sequence: TGCGCCAGCAGCCAAGATCCTGGGACAGGGGCCAAAAACATTCAGTACTTC.

This chain links TRBV30 with TRBJ1-1; 8 bases align to TRBD1. The V and J ends lost 7 bases and 3 bases, in that order; junction bases with no gene match: 7. The CDR3 is made up of 13 amino acids. Looked up from germline, CDR1 is GTSNPN and CDR2 is SVGIG (reference sequence). The CDR3 nucleotides read TGTGCCTCCCCGGACAGGGACGACACTGAAGCTTTCTTT. This codes for CASPDRDDTEAFF. The variable domain in full, completed from reference TRBV30 and TRBJ1-1, reads SQTIHQWPATLVQPVGSPLSLECTVEGTSNPNLYWYRQAAGRGLQLLFYSVGIGQISSEVPQNLSASRPQDRQFILSSKKLLLSDSGFYLCASPDRDDTEAFFGQGTRLTVV.

In its sample, this clone was seen a few times. This chain links TRBV7-3 with TRBJ2-1; weak D call: TRBD1 (6 bases). The V end lost 5 bases, the J end lost 11 bases, and 16 bases lay between the germline ends. The CDR3 has 13 amino acids. Per the germline V gene, CDR1 is SGHTA and CDR2 is FQGTGA. The CDR3 sequence: CASSLGQIGKQFF. The DNA of the CDR3 is TGTGCCAGCAGCCTTGGACAGATTGGTAAGCAGTTCTTC. The variable domain in full, completed from reference TRBV7-3 and TRBJ2-1, reads GAGVSQTPSNKVTEKGKYVELRCDPISGHTALYWYRQSLGQGPEFLIYFQGTGAADDSGLPNDRFFAVRPEGSVSTLKIQRTERGDSAVYLCASSLGQIGKQFFGPGTRLTVL.

The chain uses TRBV19 and TRBJ1-6; perhaps TRBD1 as D (6 bases). The CDR3 runs 15 residues. CDR1 is LNHDA, CDR2 SQIVND, per germline (reference sequence). The germline V and J ends were trimmed by 6 bases and 0 bases, with 9 bases remaining between them. The CDR3 spells CASRDSISYNSPLHF. The CDR3 coding sequence is TGTGCCAGTAGGGACAGTATCTCCTATAATTCACCCCTCCACTTT.

This chain links TRBV27 with TRBJ2-1, with D possibly being TRBD2 (6 bases). V gave up 0 bases and J gave up 8 bases, with 17 bases separating them. The CDR3 length is 16 residues. Germline V lookup: CDR1 MNHEY, CDR2 SMNVEV (reference sequence). This chain's CDR3 is CASSLSRLAFADEQFF. DNA of the CDR3: TGTGCCAGCAGTTTATCGCGGCTAGCGTTCGCCGATGAGCAGTTCTTC.

The V call is TRBV4-2, the J call TRBJ2-7; possible D gene TRBD2, 6 bases. Germline V CDR1 and CDR2: LGHNA, YNFKEQ. The CDR3 length is 17 residues. The V and J ends lost 2 bases and 4 bases respectively, with 21 bases between them. Here the CDR3 DNA reads TGTGCCAGCAGCCAACCCCCTGAGGAGGGACTCCTATACGAGCAGTACTTC. Protein product: CASSQPPEEGLLYEQYF.

The chain carries TRBV6-5 and TRBJ2-7, with D possibly TRBD2 on 6 matching bases. CDR3 length: 15 amino acids. Germline assignment: CDR1 MNHEY and CDR2 SVGAGI. Trimming took off 2 bases at V and 4 bases at J, with 15 bases between the two ends. The CDR3 region has the DNA TGTGCCAGCAGTTACGGAGGGATTGGGATGTACGAGCAGTACTTC. Translated: CASSYGGIGMYEQYF.

The V call is TRBV11-3, the J call TRBJ2-7; a possible D gene is TRBD2 (6 bases). The ends were cut back, 3 bases at V and 2 bases at J, with 11 bases in the middle. The CDR3 is 14 amino acids. The germline gives CDR1 SGHNT, CDR2 YENEEA. The CDR3 loop reads CASSLIRTTYEQYF. The CDR3 nucleotides are TGTGCCAGCAGCTTGATCAGGACTACCTACGAGCAGTACTTC.

V and J are TRBV10-3 and TRBJ2-1; 11 bases align to TRBD2. Germline V gives CDR1 ENHRY, CDR2 SYGVKD. With 5 bases clipped from V and 10 bases from J, the junction kept 10 bases outside the gene matches. The CDR3 contains 15 residues. CDR3: CAISSLAGGESEQFF. The CDR3 DNA follows: TGTGCCATCAGTAGTCTAGCGGGGGGCGAATCAGAGCAGTTCTTC.

The chain employs TRBV5-4 and TRBJ1-6, with 7 bases that match TRBD1. The CDR3 runs to 14 residues. Germline V CDR1 and CDR2: SGHNT, YYREEE (reference sequence). The V and J ends lost 7 bases and 7 bases, in that order; junction bases with no gene match: 8. CDR3 region: CASFRQGENSPLHF. CDR3 DNA: TGTGCCAGCTTCCGACAGGGAGAAAATTCACCCCTCCACTTT.

V usage is TRBV9 and J usage is TRBJ2-1; D possibly corresponds to TRBD2 (6 bases). Looked up from germline, CDR1 is SGDLS and CDR2 is YYNGEE. CDR3 size: 14 residues. V shed 6 bases and J shed 8 bases, with 18 bases lying between them. CDR3 in DNA: TGTGCCAGCACACTAGCACCCGCCCCCGATGAGCAGTTCTTC. Amino acids: CASTLAPAPDEQFF.

V gene TRBV10-3 combines with J gene TRBJ2-5, with D unresolved. The CDR3 has 14 residues. The V end was cut by 0 bases, the J end by 5 bases, with 10 bases between. Looked up from germline, CDR1 is ENHRY and CDR2 is SYGVKD. CDR3 nucleotides: TGTGCCATCAGTGAGTCCGGTGGGCGTGAGACCCAGTACTTC. Encoded protein: CAISESGGRETQYF.